Shown below are 13 T cell receptor beta chains from a single sample sequenced in a study of CD8 T cells in ankylosing spondylitis. Via MiXCR, TCRdb re-called the 5' RACE reads, giving one row per CDR3 protein. The repertoire holds 85,000 to 100,000 distinct CDR3 sequences, with roughly 8.3% as singletons. What was sequenced was blood, either unsorted or a sorted T cell fraction (not recorded which). Receptor source: a male donor with ankylosing spondylitis or in good health (not recorded which).

This clonotype was found a few times. The chain couples TRBV30 to TRBJ2-3; D is possibly TRBD1 (6 bases). Looked up from germline, CDR1 is GTSNPN and CDR2 is SVGIG (reference sequence). The CDR3 runs to 12 residues. V was clipped by 7 bases and J by 2 bases, with 10 bases between them. CDR3 amino acids: CASGQSTDTQYF. The DNA for the CDR3 is TGTGCCTCCGGACAGTCCACAGATACGCAGTATTTT.

This clonotype was counted many times. This rearrangement joins TRBV20-1 to TRBJ2-5, with a possible D match to TRBD2 (5 bases). CDR1 DFQATT and CDR2 SNEGSKA come from the germline V gene (reference sequence). With 2 bases removed from V and 9 bases from J, the gap between germline ends came to 16 bases. The CDR3 has 13 amino acids. CDR3: CSARLQSHGAQYF. The CDR3 DNA sequence: TGCAGTGCTAGACTCCAGTCTCACGGGGCCCAGTACTTC.

This clonotype was detected ten times or more. The rearrangement joins TRBV5-1 to TRBJ2-1; TRBD2 aligns across 14 bases. V shed 4 bases, J shed 4 bases, and the junction held 4 bases outside the gene matches. CDR3 length: 16 residues. Germline CDR1 is SGHRS and CDR2 is YFSETQ. CDR3 in amino acids: CASSTTSGRGYNEQFF. For the CDR3, the DNA is TGCGCCAGCAGCACGACTAGCGGGAGGGGATACAATGAGCAGTTCTTC.

This clonotype was observed many times. The chain couples TRBV12-3 or TRBV12-4 to TRBJ2-3, with D possibly being TRBD1 (6 bases). The CDR3 has 17 amino acids. V dropped 7 bases and J dropped 4 bases, with 24 bases sitting between them. The CDR3 is CASTSRGGTRGSDTQYF. CDR3 DNA sequence: TGTGCCAGCACCTCCCGGGGTGGGACAAGGGGGTCAGATACGCAGTATTTT.

This clonotype was observed many times. This chain joins TRBV7-6 and TRBJ2-3; D possibly corresponds to TRBD2 (6 bases). The CDR3 extends over 15 amino acids. The germline V and J ends were trimmed by 4 bases and 3 bases, with 14 bases remaining between them. Germline assignment: CDR1 SGHVS and CDR2 FNYEAQ. The CDR3 DNA follows: TGTGCCAGCAGCTCCGCGCTAGCGCGAACAGATACGCAGTATTTT. As protein: CASSSALARTDTQYF. Together with reference TRBV7-6 and TRBJ2-3, the CDR3 gives the full variable domain: GAGVSQSPRYKVTKRGQDVALRCDPISGHVSLYWYRQALGQGPEFLTYFNYEAQQDKSGLPNDRFSAERPEGSISTLTIQRTEQRDSAMYRCASSSALARTDTQYFGPGTRLTVL.

This clonotype was seen many times. J is TRBJ1-4 and V is TRBV20-1; perhaps TRBD1 as D (5 bases). Germline CDR1 DFQATT, CDR2 SNEGSKA (reference sequence). The V end lost 5 bases, the J end lost 0 bases, and 7 bases lay between the germline ends. This CDR3 has 13 residues. CDR3 loop: CSAGAATNEKLFF. The CDR3 DNA follows: TGCAGTGCTGGGGCCGCAACTAATGAAAAACTGTTTTTT.

This clonotype was seen ten or more times. The genes are TRBV5-1 and TRBJ2-7; D possibly corresponds to TRBD2 (5 bases). This CDR3 comprises 15 residues. CDR1 and CDR2 from the germline V gene are SGHRS and YFSETQ. V was shortened by 4 bases and J by 12 bases, with 26 bases between the two germline ends. The CDR3 nucleotides read TGCGCCAGCAGCCCTAGTGTGGCGGGCGCCGTCTCGCGGTACTTC. This encodes CASSPSVAGAVSRYF.

The sample holds many counts of this clonotype. The chain recombines TRBV12-3 or TRBV12-4 with TRBJ2-3, with TRBD2 as a possible D gene (6 bases). The CDR3 runs to 13 residues. Trimming pared 3 bases from V and 6 bases from J, leaving 10 bases between. CDR3 protein: CASSFRERDTQYF. CDR3 bases: TGTGCCAGCAGTTTTCGGGAGCGGGATACGCAGTATTTT.

The rearrangement links TRBV18 to TRBJ2-3, with D possibly being TRBD2 (5 bases). Germline-derived CDR1 and CDR2 are KGHSH and LQKENI. Trimming left V 6 bases short and J 11 bases short, with 15 bases between. The CDR3 is made up of 12 amino acids. The CDR3: CASSTVSDWQYF. CDR3 in DNA: TGTGCCAGCTCTACCGTGTCGGACTGGCAGTATTTT. The full variable domain, with the rest looked up from reference TRBV18 and TRBJ2-3, is NAGVMQNPRHLVRRRGQEARLRCSPMKGHSHVYWYRQLPEEGLKFMVYLQKENIIDESGMPKERFSAEFPKEGPSILRIQQVVRGDSAAYFCASSTVSDWQYFGPGTRLTVL.

This clonotype occurred many times. This chain uses TRBV9 with TRBJ2-1; D may be TRBD1 (5 bases). The germline gives CDR1 SGDLS, CDR2 YYNGEE. V was pared by 0 bases and J by 6 bases, with 13 bases between. The CDR3 runs 15 residues. For the CDR3, the DNA is TGTGCCAGCAGCGTAGGGGGCAATGGGGCCAATGAGCAGTTCTTC. Protein: CASSVGGNGANEQFF. Variable domain in full (rest from reference TRBV9 and TRBJ2-1): DSGVTQTPKHLITATGQRVTLRCSPRSGDLSVYWYQQSLDQGLQFLIQYYNGEERAKGNILERFSAQQFPDLHSELNLSSLELGDSALYFCASSVGGNGANEQFFGPGTRLTVL.

In this sample, this clonotype turned up many times. V and J are TRBV12-3 or TRBV12-4 and TRBJ2-4; 8 positions match TRBD1. V lost 5 bases, J lost 3 bases, and 12 bases stayed unmatched. The CDR3 is 17 amino acids. The CDR3 region has the DNA TGTGCCAGCAGTGGACGGACAGGGAAAGGTGTCAAAAACATTCAGTACTTC. As protein: CASSGRTGKGVKNIQYF.

In this sample, this clonotype turned up many times. The rearrangement uses TRBV4-3 and TRBJ2-2, with D tentatively TRBD2 (5 bases). The V end lost 8 bases, the J end lost 1 base, and 17 bases lay between the germline ends. The germline V gene has CDR1 LGHNA and CDR2 YSLEER. This CDR3 spans 16 amino acids. CDR3 DNA: TGCGCCAGCGCGATTTTCGCGGGCGGGAACACCGGGGAGCTGTTTTTT. Amino acid sequence: CASAIFAGGNTGELFF.

V is TRBV20-1 and J is TRBJ2-3; 12 bases are a match to TRBD2. The trim removed 6 bases at V and 5 bases at J, leaving 12 bases unmatched. CDR1 is DFQATT, CDR2 SNEGSKA, per germline (reference sequence). The CDR3 totals 16 residues. The CDR3 DNA reads as TGCAGTGCCCGGTACCTAGCGGGGGGGCCTGGAGATACGCAGTATTTT. Translated: CSARYLAGGPGDTQYF.